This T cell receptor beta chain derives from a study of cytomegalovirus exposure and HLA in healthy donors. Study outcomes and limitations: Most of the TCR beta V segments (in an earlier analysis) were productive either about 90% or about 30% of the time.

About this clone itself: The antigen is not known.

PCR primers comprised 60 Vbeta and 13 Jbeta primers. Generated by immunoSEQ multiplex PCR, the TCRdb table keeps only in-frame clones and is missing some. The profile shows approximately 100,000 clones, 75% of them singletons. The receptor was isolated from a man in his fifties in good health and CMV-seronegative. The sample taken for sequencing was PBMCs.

The CDR3 DNA reads TGTGCCAGTAGTCTACGACAGACTGAAGCTTTCTTT. It specifies CASSLRQTEAFF. The V gene is TRBV19, the J gene TRBJ1-1; a possible D gene is TRBD1 (5 bases). CDR3 length equals 12 residues. From germline, CDR1 is LNHDA and CDR2 SQIVND (reference sequence). The germline V and J ends were trimmed by 5 bases and 5 bases, with 9 bases remaining between them.